Below, 19 T cell receptor beta chains from the same sample are listed, as sequenced in a study of a mutant IDH1 vaccine in newly diagnosed glioma. Antigen specificity for these receptors is unknown. As for time point: week 35, safety follow-up. Alongside topical imiquimod, each dose of vaccine comprised 300 ug of mutant IDH1 20-mer peptide. The assay was immunoSEQ multiplex PCR, and TCRdb's table has in-frame clones only and misses some. This repertoire shows about 46,000 clones, 85% to 95% found once; its top ten account for roughly 2.4%. The sample in question was PBMCs, obtained from a glioma patient whose treatment included an IDH1 peptide vaccine. These receptors originate from a man aged 45-60 years with glioma.

The chain has TRBV29-1 and TRBJ1-1; D gene uncertain. Germline assignment: CDR1 SQVTM and CDR2 ANQGSEA. With 1 base removed from V and 3 bases from J, the gap between germline ends came to 6 bases. This CDR3 has 12 residues. CDR3 region: CSVEAGYTEAFF. The CDR3 coding sequence is TGCAGCGTTGAAGCAGGTTACACTGAAGCTTTCTTT.

This clone showed up just once. V and J are TRBV5-4 and TRBJ2-3; maybe TRBD2 (7 bases). Germline lookup yields CDR1 SGHNT and CDR2 YYREEE (reference sequence). Deletions cut 1 base from V and 5 bases from J, with 14 bases between. This CDR3 is built from 15 residues. Here the CDR3 DNA reads TGTGCCAGCAGCTTGAAAAGGGGGGGAGTAGATACGCAGTATTTT. Translation: CASSLKRGGVDTQYF.

The chain links TRBV9 to TRBJ1-1; TRBD1 might be the D (6 bases). V dropped 4 bases and J dropped 0 bases, with 16 bases sitting between them. CDR1 is SGDLS, CDR2 YYNGEE, per germline. This CDR3 comprises 16 residues. The CDR3 sequence is CASSPGGRGLNTEAFF. CDR3 bases: TGTGCCAGCAGCCCGGGCGGGAGGGGGTTGAACACTGAAGCTTTCTTT.

The chain's CDR3 is CSVERSQGRTGELFF. In DNA form, the CDR3 reads TGCAGCGTTGAACGTTCGCAGGGGCGCACCGGGGAGCTGTTTTTT. The rearrangement links TRBV29-1 to TRBJ2-2, with D possibly matching TRBD1 (6 bases). The V gene lost 2 bases and the J gene lost 4 bases, with 14 bases spanning the gap. Germline V gene sequence: CDR1 SQVTM, CDR2 ANQGSEA. The CDR3 spans 15 residues.

The chain combines TRBV4-2 with TRBJ1-6; 9 bases are a match to TRBD1. This CDR3 has 14 amino acids. Germline loops: CDR1 LGHNA, CDR2 YNFKEQ. V shed 4 bases, J shed 9 bases, and the junction held 4 bases outside the gene matches. CDR3 region: CASSPGQGSSPLHF. CDR3 DNA sequence: TGTGCCAGCAGCCCGGGACAGGGAAGTTCACCCCTCCACTTT.

This chain connects TRBV10-1 to TRBJ1-2; no definite D call. The CDR3 has 13 residues. Trimming removed 0 bases from V and 4 bases from J, with 6 bases in between. The germline V gene has CDR1 WNHNN and CDR2 SYGVQD (reference sequence). The CDR3 loop is CASSESKPYGYTF. CDR3 DNA: TGCGCCAGCAGTGAGTCGAAGCCCTATGGCTACACCTTC.

V and J are TRBV7-9 and TRBJ2-2; D remains ambiguous. The V end lost 5 bases, the J end lost 4 bases, and 11 bases lay between the germline ends. Per the germline V gene, CDR1 is SEHNR and CDR2 is FQNEAQ (reference sequence). The CDR3 has 14 residues. The CDR3 region is CASSPPRSTGELFF. In nucleotides, the CDR3 is TGTGCCAGCAGCCCGCCGAGGTCCACCGGGGAGCTGTTTTTT. Filled out from reference TRBV7-9 and TRBJ2-2, the complete variable domain reads DTGVSQNPRHKITKRGQNVTFRCDPISEHNRLYWYRQTLGQGPEFLTYFQNEAQLEKSRLLSDRFSAERPKGSFSTLEIQRTEQGDSAMYLCASSPPRSTGELFFGEGSRLTVL.

The J gene is TRBJ1-5, the V gene TRBV4-2; D uncertain. Germline assignment: CDR1 LGHNA and CDR2 YNFKEQ. V lost 0 bases and J lost 2, with 11 bases in between. This CDR3 has 16 residues. The CDR3 region has the DNA TGTGCCAGCAGCCAAGATATCGCCGGGGGCAATCAGCCCCAGCATTTT. It translates to CASSQDIAGGNQPQHF.

This clone turned up a few times. The rearrangement uses TRBV30 and TRBJ2-7; perhaps TRBD2 as D (6 bases). V was shortened by 3 bases and J by 1 base, with 22 bases between the two germline ends. The V gene's germline CDR1 is GTSNPN and CDR2 SVGIG (reference sequence). This CDR3 is built from 17 residues. The CDR3 region is CAWRGSGWPSSSYEQYF. CDR3 coding DNA: TGTGCCTGGAGGGGGAGCGGGTGGCCCTCATCGTCCTACGAGCAGTACTTC.

The V gene is TRBV5-1, the J gene TRBJ2-7, with D possibly TRBD2 on 6 matching bases. CDR3 size: 15 residues. The V gene lost 4 bases and the J gene lost 3 bases, with 17 bases spanning the gap. Germline V gene sequence: CDR1 SGHRS, CDR2 YFSETQ. This chain's CDR3 is CASSPRDSGFYEQYF. CDR3 coding DNA: TGCGCCAGCAGCCCTCGGGACTCGGGGTTCTACGAGCAGTACTTC.

This clone was detected once. CDR3 residues: CASSLVGVTYEQYF. CDR3 DNA sequence: TGTGCCAGCAGCTTAGTCGGTGTTACCTACGAGCAGTACTTC. The J gene is TRBJ2-7, the V gene TRBV7-2; D is unclear. CDR1 and CDR2 from the germline V gene are SGHTA and FQGNSA. The germline V and J ends were trimmed by 1 base and 2 bases, with 9 bases remaining between them. CDR3 length: 14 residues.

V and J are TRBV6-5 and TRBJ1-3, with TRBD1 as a possible D gene (6 bases). The CDR3 has 15 amino acids. The germline V and J ends were trimmed by 0 bases and 2 bases, with 8 bases remaining between them. CDR1 and CDR2 from the germline V gene are MNHEY and SVGAGI. The CDR3 sequence: CASSYSAGAGNTIYF. CDR3 DNA sequence: TGTGCCAGCAGTTACTCAGCAGGGGCTGGAAACACCATATATTTT.

The chain recombines TRBV5-8 with TRBJ1-2; TRBD1 aligns across 9 bases. The length of the CDR3 is 15 residues. CDR1 SGHTS and CDR2 YDEGEE come from the germline V gene. V trimming: 4 bases; J trimming: 9 bases; junction bases outside the gene matches: 13. The DNA for the CDR3 is TGTGCCAGCAGCCGGCCGGGACAGGGCCTAGGGCGCTACACCTTC. This encodes CASSRPGQGLGRYTF.

This sequence joins TRBV28 and TRBJ1-4; TRBD1 agrees at 8 bases. The V gene's germline CDR1 is MDHEN and CDR2 SYDVKM. Trimming cost V 6 bases and J 0 bases; bases outside gene matches: 3. The CDR3 sequence is 15 residues long. The CDR3 loop reads CASSQTGATNEKLFF. Here the CDR3 DNA reads TGTGCCAGCAGCCAGACAGGGGCAACTAATGAAAAACTGTTTTTT. The full variable domain, in which reference TRBV28 and TRBJ1-4 provide the parts outside the CDR3, is DVKVTQSSRYLVKRTGEKVFLECVQDMDHENMFWYRQDPGLGLRLIYFSYDVKMKEKGDIPEGYSVSREKKERFSLILESASTNQTSMYLCASSQTGATNEKLFFGSGTQLSVL.

V usage is TRBV4-1 and J usage is TRBJ1-5; unclear D gene. The CDR3 runs to 17 residues. Trimming stripped 1 base from V and 3 bases from J, with 16 bases between. Germline CDR1 and CDR2: MGHRA and YSYEKL. The CDR3 sequence: CASSQGPSGRVNQPQHF. The CDR3 coding sequence is TGCGCCAGCAGCCAAGGTCCCTCCGGGAGGGTCAATCAGCCCCAGCATTTT.

The genes are TRBV15 and TRBJ1-5; D is ambiguous. Germline V lookup: CDR1 LNHNV, CDR2 YYDKDF (reference sequence). The CDR3 extends over 16 amino acids. V shed 0 bases and J shed 0 bases, with 9 bases lying between them. CDR3 sequence reads: CATSREGAHSNQPQHF. The DNA for the CDR3 is TGTGCCACCAGCAGAGAGGGAGCCCATAGCAATCAGCCCCAGCATTTT.

This clone was picked up one time. This chain connects TRBV9 to TRBJ1-2, with D perhaps TRBD1 (5 bases). The CDR3 length is 18 residues. V lost 5 bases, J lost 2 bases, and 25 bases lay in between. CDR1 and CDR2 from the germline V gene are SGDLS and YYNGEE. This CDR3 reads CASSNPAGPETTNYGYTF. The CDR3 DNA follows: TGTGCCAGCAGTAATCCTGCGGGACCCGAAACGACCAACTATGGCTACACCTTC. The full variable domain, rest sourced from reference TRBV9 and TRBJ1-2, is DSGVTQTPKHLITATGQRVTLRCSPRSGDLSVYWYQQSLDQGLQFLIQYYNGEERAKGNILERFSAQQFPDLHSELNLSSLELGDSALYFCASSNPAGPETTNYGYTFGSGTRLTVV.

V gene TRBV2 combines with J gene TRBJ1-1, with 7 bases that match TRBD1. V trimming: 8 bases; J trimming: 4 bases; junction bases outside the gene matches: 7. The CDR3 sequence is 13 residues long. Looked up from germline, CDR1 is SNHLY and CDR2 is FYNNEI. CDR3 sequence reads: CASCRQGGTEAFF. In DNA form, the CDR3 reads TGTGCCAGCTGCAGACAGGGCGGCACTGAAGCTTTCTTT.

This sequence joins TRBV2 and TRBJ1-1; weak D call: TRBD1 (6 bases). CDR1 is SNHLY and CDR2 is FYNNEI in the germline V gene. The V end was cut by 3 bases, the J end by 4 bases, with 18 bases between. The CDR3 runs to 16 residues. The CDR3 region is CASSDRGHLKITEAFF. CDR3 DNA: TGTGCCAGCAGTGACAGGGGCCACCTTAAAATCACTGAAGCTTTCTTT.